This TCR beta chain was observed in a study of response to subunit inactivated influenza vaccine. This clonotype has more than one count but fewer than ten. Its antigen is unknown. This CDR3 is 13 amino acids long. V lost 6 bases, J lost 4 bases, and 12 bases lay in between. CDR1 and CDR2 (germline): KGHSH, LQKENI. Study results and limitations: Authors suggested seasonal influenza vaccinations each recruit few new T cells.

TCRdb used MiXCR to reprocess the RT-PCR reads, holding one entry per CDR3 protein. The repertoire holds around 200,000 distinct CDR3 sequences, with around a tenth as singletons. The material was non-naive T cells sorted from PBMCs, obtained on the day of vaccination. The clonotype originates from a man in his forties or fifties who received an inactivated influenza vaccine. This chain connects TRBV18 to TRBJ2-5; D may correspond to TRBD1 or TRBD2 (5 bases each). CDR3 region: CASSTRDGETQYF. CDR3 DNA: TGTGCCAGCTCCACCAGGGACGGAGAGACCCAGTACTTC.